What follows are 13 T cell receptor beta chains derived from one specimen sequenced in a study of control samples from healthy donors and cancer patients (dated by TCRdb to the early 2020s). The library came from the immunoSEQ multiplex PCR assay. TCRdb retrieved this table from immuneACCESS and kept in-frame rearrangements only. Not all clones are present; in checked studies, unresolved V genes account for under half, and no reason is known for the remainder. The sample table contains just over 150,000 clones; only one count was recorded for approximately 93% of them. 8.5% of the sample comes from the top ten. Sequences were obtained from blood. Receptors originate from a woman between 40 and 55 years old in good health.

The chain recombines TRBV6-1 with TRBJ1-2, with TRBD1 matching 7 bases. The CDR3 spans 13 residues. After removal of 3 bases from V and 9 bases from J, the junction contained 7 bases not matched to a gene. Germline V lookup: CDR1 MNHNS, CDR2 SASEGT. The DNA of the CDR3 is TGTGCCAGCAGTGAGGACAGGTCATGGCGCTACACCTTC. Protein: CASSEDRSWRYTF.

The chain joins TRBV19 to TRBJ1-2, with TRBD1 identical over 7 bases. CDR1 and CDR2 from the germline V gene are LNHDA and SQIVND (reference sequence). The V and J ends lost 5 bases and 8 bases, in that order; junction bases with no gene match: 11. This CDR3 region has 14 residues. Written as DNA, the CDR3 is TGTGCCAGTAGTCCACGGGACAGCCGGCCAGGCTACACCTTC. Encoded protein: CASSPRDSRPGYTF.

The chain has TRBV13 and TRBJ2-1; 7 nucleotides match TRBD2. V trimming: 6 bases; J trimming: 4 bases; junction bases outside the gene matches: 12. The CDR3 covers 16 residues. Germline V CDR1 and CDR2: PRHDT, FYEKMQ (reference sequence). The CDR3 DNA follows: TGTGCCAGCAGGCGGAGGGAGCGGGGCGATTACAATGAGCAGTTCTTC. It specifies CASRRRERGDYNEQFF. Using reference TRBV13 and TRBJ2-1 for the parts outside the CDR3, the full variable domain is AAGVIQSPRHLIKEKRETATLKCYPIPRHDTVYWYQQGPGQDPQFLISFYEKMQSDKGSIPDRFSAQQFSDYHSELNMSSLELGDSALYFCASRRRERGDYNEQFFGPGTRLTVL.

The chain carries TRBV18 and TRBJ2-3; 7 bases line up with TRBD1. V shed 6 bases and J 4 bases; nucleotides not matched to a gene: 7. The CDR3 spans 14 residues. The germline CDR1 and CDR2 sequences are KGHSH and LQKENI. The CDR3 sequence: CASSSTQGADTQYF. For the CDR3, the DNA is TGTGCCAGCTCGTCCACCCAGGGGGCAGATACGCAGTATTTT.

The chain is built from TRBV7-3 and TRBJ1-1; a possible D gene is TRBD1 (6 bases). Between the trimmed V and J ends, which lost 2 bases and 5 bases, there was a span of 9 bases. The CDR3 consists of 13 residues. From germline, CDR1 is SGHTA and CDR2 FQGTGA. The CDR3 DNA follows: TGTGCCAGCAGCTTAGGGGGCGGGACTGAAGCTTTCTTT. It is translated as CASSLGGGTEAFF.

V usage is TRBV7-6 and J usage is TRBJ1-4; D is ambiguous. This CDR3 has 12 residues. CDR1 SGHVS and CDR2 FNYEAQ come from the germline V gene. Between the trimmed V and J ends, which lost 2 bases and 6 bases, there was a span of 4 bases. CDR3 bases: TGTGCCAGCAGCTTATATGATGAAAAACTGTTTTTT. Its protein is CASSLYDEKLFF.

The chain joins TRBV10-3 to TRBJ2-1; no definite D call. There are 13 residues in the CDR3. Germline V CDR1 and CDR2: ENHRY, SYGVKD. V gave up 6 bases and J gave up 0 bases, with 6 bases separating them. The chain's CDR3 is CAISRSSYNEQFF. CDR3 nucleotides: TGTGCCATCAGCAGGAGCTCCTACAATGAGCAGTTCTTC.

This clone has just one count. The chain links TRBV5-5 to TRBJ2-5, with a possible D match to TRBD1 (6 bases). The CDR3 spans 14 residues. Per the germline V gene, CDR1 is SGHKS and CDR2 is YYEKEE (reference sequence). Trimming removed 4 bases at V and 3 bases at J, with 13 bases between. The CDR3 coding sequence is TGTGCCAGCAGCCGGACAGTCGGCAAAGAGACCCAGTACTTC. Its translation is CASSRTVGKETQYF.

The rearrangement links TRBV6-5 to TRBJ2-1, with D uncertain. Per the germline V gene, CDR1 is MNHEY and CDR2 is SVGAGI. This CDR3 comprises 14 residues. The germline V and J ends were trimmed by 6 bases and 1 base, with 10 bases remaining between them. The DNA of the CDR3 is TGTGCCAGCAGACGGTTCGGGTCCTACAATGAGCAGTTCTTC. Translation: CASRRFGSYNEQFF.

The CDR3 region is CASSTMGGSAGYTF. CDR3 nucleotides: TGTGCCAGCTCGACAATGGGGGGGTCTGCTGGCTACACCTTC. The V and J genes are TRBV18 and TRBJ1-2, with a weak D call TRBD1 (5 bases). The ends were cut back, 6 bases at V and 7 bases at J, with 18 bases in the middle. Germline V lookup: CDR1 KGHSH, CDR2 LQKENI. CDR3 length equals 14 residues.

The chain has TRBV5-1 and TRBJ1-1; D is undetermined. Trimming left V 7 bases short and J 1 base short, with 14 bases between. Germline lookup yields CDR1 SGHRS and CDR2 YFSETQ. The CDR3 is 14 residues long. The CDR3 nucleotides read TGCGCCAGCGGGGAAACCGGAAGGAACACTGAAGCTTTCTTT. Encoded protein: CASGETGRNTEAFF.

The chain employs TRBV25-1 and TRBJ1-6; D perhaps matches TRBD1 (5 bases). The CDR3 sequence is 17 residues long. CDR1 and CDR2 (germline): MGHDK, SYGVNS. V shed 7 bases and J shed 0 bases, with 16 bases lying between them. The CDR3 DNA is TGTGCCAGCATCGACAGCACCGAAAGCTCCTATAATTCACCCCTCCACTTT. Translating gives CASIDSTESSYNSPLHF.

This clone was found once. The rearrangement joins TRBV19 to TRBJ1-1; perhaps TRBD1 as D (5 bases). Germline CDR1 and CDR2: LNHDA and SQIVND (reference sequence). The CDR3 loop spans 14 amino acids. The germline V and J ends were trimmed by 1 base and 3 bases, with 9 bases remaining between them. The CDR3 sequence: CASSIVSGDTEAFF. CDR3 in DNA: TGTGCCAGTAGTATAGTATCGGGGGACACTGAAGCTTTCTTT.